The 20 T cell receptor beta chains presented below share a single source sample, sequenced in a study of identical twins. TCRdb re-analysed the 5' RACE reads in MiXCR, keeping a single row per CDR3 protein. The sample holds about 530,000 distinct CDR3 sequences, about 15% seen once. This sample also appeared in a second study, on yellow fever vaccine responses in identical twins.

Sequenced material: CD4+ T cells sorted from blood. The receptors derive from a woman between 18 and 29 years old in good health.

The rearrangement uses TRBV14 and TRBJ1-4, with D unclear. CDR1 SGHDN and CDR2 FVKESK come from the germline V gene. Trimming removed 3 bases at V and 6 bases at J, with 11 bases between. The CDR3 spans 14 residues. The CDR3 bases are TGTGCCAGCAGCCACGGTAGCGGATATGAAAAACTGTTTTTT. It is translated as CASSHGSGYEKLFF. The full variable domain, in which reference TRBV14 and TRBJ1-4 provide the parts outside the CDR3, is EAGVTQFPSHSVIEKGQTVTLRCDPISGHDNLYWYRRVMGKEIKFLLHFVKESKQDESGMPNNRFLAERTGGTYSTLKVQPAELEDSGVYFCASSHGSGYEKLFFGSGTQLSVL.

The CDR3 sequence: CSAPDQGDYGYTF. CDR3 nucleotide sequence: TGCAGTGCACCGGACCAGGGTGACTATGGCTACACCTTC. The chain has TRBV20-1 and TRBJ1-2; the D gene is possibly TRBD1 (5 bases). Per germline, CDR1 DFQATT and CDR2 SNEGSKA (reference sequence). V was trimmed by 6 bases and J by 3 bases, leaving 14 bases between them. The CDR3 has 13 residues.

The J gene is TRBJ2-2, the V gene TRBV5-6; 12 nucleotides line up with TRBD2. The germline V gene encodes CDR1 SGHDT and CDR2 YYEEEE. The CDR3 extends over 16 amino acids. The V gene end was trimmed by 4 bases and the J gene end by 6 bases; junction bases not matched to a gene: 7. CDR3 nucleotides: TGTGCCAGCAGCCCCGTGCCTAGCGGGAGGGCCGGGGAGCTGTTTTTT. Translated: CASSPVPSGRAGELFF.

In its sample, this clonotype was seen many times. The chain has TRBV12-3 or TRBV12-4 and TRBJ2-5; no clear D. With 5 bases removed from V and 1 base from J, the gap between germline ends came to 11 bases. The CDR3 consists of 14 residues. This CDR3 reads CASSLGGFQETQYF. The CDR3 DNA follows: TGTGCCAGCAGTCTTGGTGGTTTCCAAGAGACCCAGTACTTC.

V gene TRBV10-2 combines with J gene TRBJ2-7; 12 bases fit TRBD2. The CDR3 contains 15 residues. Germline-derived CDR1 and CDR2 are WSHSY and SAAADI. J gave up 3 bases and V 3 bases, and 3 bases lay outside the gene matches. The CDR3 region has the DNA TGCGCCAGCAGTGAAACTAGCGGGGGGAACTACGAGCAGTACGTC. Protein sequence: CASSETSGGNYEQYV.

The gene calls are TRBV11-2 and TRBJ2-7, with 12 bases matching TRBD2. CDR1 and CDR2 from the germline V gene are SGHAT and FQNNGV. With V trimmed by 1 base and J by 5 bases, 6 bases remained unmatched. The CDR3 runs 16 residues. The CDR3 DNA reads TGTGCCAGCAGCTTAGTCCGGACTAGCGGGGAGCACGAGCAGTACGTC. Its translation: CASSLVRTSGEHEQYV.

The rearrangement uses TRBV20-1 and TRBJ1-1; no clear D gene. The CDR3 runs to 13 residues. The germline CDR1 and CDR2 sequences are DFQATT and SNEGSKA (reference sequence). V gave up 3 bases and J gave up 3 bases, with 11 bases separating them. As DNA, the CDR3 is TGCAGTGCTAGTACCAATGGTCACACTGAAGCTTTCTTT. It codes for CSASTNGHTEAFF.

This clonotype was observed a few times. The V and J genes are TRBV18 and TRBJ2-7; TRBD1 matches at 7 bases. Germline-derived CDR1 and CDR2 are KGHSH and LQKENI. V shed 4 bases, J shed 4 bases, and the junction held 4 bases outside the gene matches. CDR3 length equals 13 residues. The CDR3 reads CASSLGQVYEQYV. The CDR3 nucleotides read TGTGCCAGCTCACTAGGACAGGTATACGAGCAGTACGTC.

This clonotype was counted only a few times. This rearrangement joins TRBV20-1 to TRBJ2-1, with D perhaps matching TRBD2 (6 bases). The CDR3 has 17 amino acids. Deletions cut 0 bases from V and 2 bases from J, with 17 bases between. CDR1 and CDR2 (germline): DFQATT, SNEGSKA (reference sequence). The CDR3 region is CSARDPSGGYAYNEQFF. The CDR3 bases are TGCAGTGCTAGAGACCCCAGTGGAGGGTATGCCTACAATGAGCAGTTCTTC.

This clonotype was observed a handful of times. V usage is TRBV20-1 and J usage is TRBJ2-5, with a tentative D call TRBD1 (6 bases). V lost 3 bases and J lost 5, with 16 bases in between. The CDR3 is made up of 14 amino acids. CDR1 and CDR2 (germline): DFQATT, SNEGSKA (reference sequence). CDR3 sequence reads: CSASLSRGPETQYF. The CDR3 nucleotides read TGCAGTGCTAGCTTGTCCAGGGGTCCGGAGACCCAGTACTTC.

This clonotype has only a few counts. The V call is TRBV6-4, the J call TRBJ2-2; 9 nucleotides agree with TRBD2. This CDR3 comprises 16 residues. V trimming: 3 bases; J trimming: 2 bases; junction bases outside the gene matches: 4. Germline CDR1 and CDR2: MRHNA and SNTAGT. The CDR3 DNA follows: TGTGCCAGCAGTGAACAGACTAGCGGAAACACCGGGGAGCTGTTTTTT. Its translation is CASSEQTSGNTGELFF.

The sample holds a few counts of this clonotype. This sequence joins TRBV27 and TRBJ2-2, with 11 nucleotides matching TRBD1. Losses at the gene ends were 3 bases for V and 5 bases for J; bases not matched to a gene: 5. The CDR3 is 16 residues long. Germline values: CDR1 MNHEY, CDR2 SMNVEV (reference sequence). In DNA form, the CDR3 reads TGTGCCAGCAGTTTTGGACAGGGGGCCCGGACCGGGGAGCTGTTTTTT. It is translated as CASSFGQGARTGELFF.

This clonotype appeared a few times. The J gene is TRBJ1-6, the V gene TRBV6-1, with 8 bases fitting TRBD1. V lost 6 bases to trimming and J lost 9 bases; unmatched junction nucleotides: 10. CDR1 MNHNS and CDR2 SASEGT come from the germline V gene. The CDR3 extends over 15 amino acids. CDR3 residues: CASRRDRLGGSPLHF. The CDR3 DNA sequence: TGTGCCAGCAGACGGGACAGGCTTGGGGGTTCACCCCTCCACTTT.

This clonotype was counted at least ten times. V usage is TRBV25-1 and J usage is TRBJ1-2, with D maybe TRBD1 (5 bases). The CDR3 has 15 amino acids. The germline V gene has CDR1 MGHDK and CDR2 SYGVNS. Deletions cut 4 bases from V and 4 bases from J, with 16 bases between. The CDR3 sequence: CASSAPPGTVYGYTF. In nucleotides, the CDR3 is TGTGCCAGCAGTGCCCCTCCCGGGACGGTCTATGGCTACACCTTC.

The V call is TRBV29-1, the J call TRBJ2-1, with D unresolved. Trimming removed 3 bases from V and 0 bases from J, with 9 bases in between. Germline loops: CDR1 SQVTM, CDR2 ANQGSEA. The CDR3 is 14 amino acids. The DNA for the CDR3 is TGCAGCGTTGATTCGCCTAGCTCCTACAATGAGCAGTTCTTC. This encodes CSVDSPSSYNEQFF.

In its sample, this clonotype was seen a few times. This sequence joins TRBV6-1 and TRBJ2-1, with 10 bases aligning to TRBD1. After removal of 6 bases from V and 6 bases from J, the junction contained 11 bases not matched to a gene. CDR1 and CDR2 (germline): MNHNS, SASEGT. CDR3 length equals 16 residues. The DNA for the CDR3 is TGTGCCAGCAGGACCTTGGTTGGACAGGGGGTCAATGAGCAGTTCTTC. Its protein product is CASRTLVGQGVNEQFF.

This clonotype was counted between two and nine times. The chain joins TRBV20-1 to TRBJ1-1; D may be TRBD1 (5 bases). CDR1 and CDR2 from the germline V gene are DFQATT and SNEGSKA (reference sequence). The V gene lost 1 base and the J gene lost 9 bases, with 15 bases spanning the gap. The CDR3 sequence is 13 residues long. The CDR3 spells CSARGLGGTQAFF. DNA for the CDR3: TGCAGTGCTAGAGGGCTCGGGGGGACTCAAGCTTTCTTT.

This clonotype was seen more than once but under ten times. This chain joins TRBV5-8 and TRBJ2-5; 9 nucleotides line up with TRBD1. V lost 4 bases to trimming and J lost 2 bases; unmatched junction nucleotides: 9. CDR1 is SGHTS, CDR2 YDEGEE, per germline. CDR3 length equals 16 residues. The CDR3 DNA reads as TGTGCCAGCAGCCGAGGACAGGGGCCCACGCAAGAGACCCAGTACTTC. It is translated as CASSRGQGPTQETQYF.

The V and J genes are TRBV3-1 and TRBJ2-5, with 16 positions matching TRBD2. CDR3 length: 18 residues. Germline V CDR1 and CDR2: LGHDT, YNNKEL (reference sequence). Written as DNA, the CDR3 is TGTACCATCAGTCCTGGGACTAGCGGGAGGGGCAGTTGGGAGACCCAGTACTTC. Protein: CTISPGTSGRGSWETQYF.

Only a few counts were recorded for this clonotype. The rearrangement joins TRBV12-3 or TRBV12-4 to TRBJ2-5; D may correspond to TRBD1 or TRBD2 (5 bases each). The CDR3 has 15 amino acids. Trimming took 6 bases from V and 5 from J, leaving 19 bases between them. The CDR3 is CASSTGTPLDETQYF. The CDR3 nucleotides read TGTGCCAGCAGCACCGGGACCCCCCTTGACGAGACCCAGTACTTC.